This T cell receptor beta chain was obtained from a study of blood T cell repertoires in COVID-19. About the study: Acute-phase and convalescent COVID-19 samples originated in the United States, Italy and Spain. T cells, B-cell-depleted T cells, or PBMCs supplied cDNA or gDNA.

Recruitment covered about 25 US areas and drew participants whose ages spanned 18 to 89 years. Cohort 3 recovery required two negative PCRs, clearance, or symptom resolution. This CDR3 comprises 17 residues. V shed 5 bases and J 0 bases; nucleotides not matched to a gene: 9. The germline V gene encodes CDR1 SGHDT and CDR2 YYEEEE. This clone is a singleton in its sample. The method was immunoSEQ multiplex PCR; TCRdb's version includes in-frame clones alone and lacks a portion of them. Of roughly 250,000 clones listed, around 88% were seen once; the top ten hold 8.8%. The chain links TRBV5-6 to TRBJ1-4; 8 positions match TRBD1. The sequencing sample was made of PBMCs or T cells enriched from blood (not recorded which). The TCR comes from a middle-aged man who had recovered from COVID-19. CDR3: CASSSTGGVATNEKLFF. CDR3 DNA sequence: TGTGCCAGCAGTTCTACAGGGGGAGTTGCAACTAATGAAAAACTGTTTTTT.